This T cell receptor beta chain was profiled in a study of T cells after yellow fever vaccination. This clonotype has a count of ten or more. TCRdb ran MiXCR on the 5' RACE reads and lists one entry per CDR3 protein. This sample has under 200,000 distinct CDR3 sequences, with around 7% found just once. The sequencing used CD4+ T cells sorted from PBMCs, collected 4 to 5 days after the first yellow fever vaccination. This receptor was obtained from a man aged 18 to 35 who received the YFV17D yellow fever vaccine.

The CDR3 is CASRREFQETQYF. CDR3 coding DNA: TGTGCCAGCCGCCGGGAGTTCCAAGAGACCCAGTACTTC. The chain uses TRBV18 and TRBJ2-5; D possibly corresponds to TRBD2 (6 bases). The CDR3 contains 13 residues. V gave up 8 bases and J gave up 1 base, with 11 bases separating them. Germline values: CDR1 KGHSH, CDR2 LQKENI.